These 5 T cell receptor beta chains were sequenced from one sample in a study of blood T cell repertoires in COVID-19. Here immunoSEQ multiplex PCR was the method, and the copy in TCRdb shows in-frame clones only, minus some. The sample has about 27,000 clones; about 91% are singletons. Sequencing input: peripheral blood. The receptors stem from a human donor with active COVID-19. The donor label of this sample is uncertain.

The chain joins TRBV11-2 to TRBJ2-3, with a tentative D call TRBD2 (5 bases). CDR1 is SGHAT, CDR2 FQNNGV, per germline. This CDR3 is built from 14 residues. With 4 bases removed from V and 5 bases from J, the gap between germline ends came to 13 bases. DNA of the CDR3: TGTGCCAGCAGCTCGGGGAGCAGCGGAGATACGCAGTATTTT. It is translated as CASSSGSSGDTQYF.

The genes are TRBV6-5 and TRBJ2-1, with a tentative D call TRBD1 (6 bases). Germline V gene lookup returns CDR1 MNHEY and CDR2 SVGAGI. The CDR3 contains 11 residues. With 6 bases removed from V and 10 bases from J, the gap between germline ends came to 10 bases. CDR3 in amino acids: CASRQGQEQFF. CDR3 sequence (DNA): TGTGCCAGCAGACAGGGTCAGGAGCAGTTCTTC.

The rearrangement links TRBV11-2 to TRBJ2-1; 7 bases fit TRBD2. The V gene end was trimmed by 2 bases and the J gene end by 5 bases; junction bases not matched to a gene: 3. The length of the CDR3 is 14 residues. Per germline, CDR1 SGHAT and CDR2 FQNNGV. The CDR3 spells CASSLWRENNEQFF. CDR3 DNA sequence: TGTGCCAGCAGCTTATGGCGGGAGAACAATGAGCAGTTCTTC.

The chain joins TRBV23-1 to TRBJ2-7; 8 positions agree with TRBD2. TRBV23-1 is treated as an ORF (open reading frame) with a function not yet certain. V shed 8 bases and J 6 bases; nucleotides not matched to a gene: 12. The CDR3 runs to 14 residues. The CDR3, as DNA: TGCGCCAGCGCGCCGGGACTAGGATTAGGCGAGCAGTACTTC. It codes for CASAPGLGLGEQYF.

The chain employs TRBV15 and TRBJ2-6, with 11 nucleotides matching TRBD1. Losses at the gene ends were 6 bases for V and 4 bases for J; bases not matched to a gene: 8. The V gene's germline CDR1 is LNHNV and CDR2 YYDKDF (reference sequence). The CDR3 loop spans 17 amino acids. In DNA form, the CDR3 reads TGTGCCACCAGTGGAGGACAGGGGGCGTGGGGGGCCAACGTCCTGACTTTC. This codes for CATSGGQGAWGANVLTF.